The rows below give T cell receptor beta chains drawn from one sample of a study of blood T cell repertoires in COVID-19. The table came from immunoSEQ multiplex PCR; TCRdb's copy has only in-frame clones and leaves some out. Of 90,000 to 150,000 clones listed, around three quarters were seen once; the top ten hold 3.5% to 4.5%. Sequenced: peripheral blood. Receptors originate from a woman at least 80 years old with acute or convalescent COVID-19. The CDR3 runs from the conserved cysteine through the conserved F or W. The D gene is left open where the match is weak. Expanded clones are given a class, and other clones once, few, many or no size at all.

size,J,V,D,CDR3,DNA
NA,TRBJ1-3,TRBV5-1,NA,CASGLTGNTGNTIYF,TGCGCCAGCGGCTTAACAGGGAACACAGGAAACACCATATATTTT
once,TRBJ1-1,TRBV6-5,TRBD1,CASSLTQGEAFF,TGTGCCAGCAGCCTTACACAGGGGGAAGCTTTCTTT
NA,TRBJ1-2,TRBV19,NA,CASSIDSYRTNYGYTF,TGTGCCAGTAGTATAGACAGCTACAGAACTAACTATGGCTACACCTTC
NA,TRBJ2-1,TRBV4-3,NA,CASSQEYNSGYNEQFF,TGCGCCAGCAGCCAAGAGTACAACTCGGGTTACAATGAGCAGTTCTTC
NA,TRBJ1-2,TRBV12-3/TRBV12-4,NA,CASRSDEVYGYTF,TGTGCCAGCAGATCCGACGAGGTCTATGGCTACACCTTC
NA,TRBJ2-5,TRBV4-2,TRBD1,CASSQVWTGEETQYF,TGTGCCAGCAGCCAAGTGTGGACAGGGGAAGAGACCCAGTACTTC
NA,TRBJ2-7,TRBV7-9,NA,CASSEGGGAMEQYF,TGTGCCAGCAGCGAGGGTGGAGGGGCGATGGAGCAGTACTTC
NA,TRBJ1-3,TRBV27,NA,CASSQGLEGNTIYF,TGTGCCAGCAGCCAGGGTCTGGAGGGAAACACCATATATTTT
NA,TRBJ1-1,TRBV19,NA,CASSTNDISLAEAFF,TGTGCCAGTAGTACGAACGACATCAGCTTAGCTGAAGCTTTCTTT
NA,TRBJ1-1,TRBV11-2,TRBD1,CASSPRTGDTEAFF,TGTGCCAGCAGCCCTCGTACAGGGGACACTGAAGCTTTCTTT
NA,TRBJ1-5,TRBV6-5,TRBD1,CASTEQGRSNQPQHF,TGTGCCAGCACGGAACAGGGGAGGAGCAATCAGCCCCAGCATTTT
few,TRBJ2-3,TRBV7-3,TRBD2,CASSEGLAGGSDTQYF,TGTGCCAGCAGCGAGGGACTAGCGGGAGGATCAGATACGCAGTATTTT
once,TRBJ2-7,TRBV30,NA,CAWSVEGVYEQYF,TGTGCCTGGAGTGTCGAGGGGGTCTACGAGCAGTACTTC
many,TRBJ1-3,TRBV10-2,NA,CASSISGLFSGNTIYF,TGCGCCAGCAGTATTTCCGGACTGTTCTCTGGAAACACCATATATTTT
NA,TRBJ2-6,TRBV28,NA,CASSPSFSGANVLTF,TGTGCCAGCAGCCCCAGTTTCTCTGGGGCCAACGTCCTGACTTTC
NA,TRBJ1-2,TRBV4-1,TRBD1,CASSQPRQGVTGYTF,TGCGCCAGCAGCCAACCGAGACAGGGGGTAACGGGCTACACCTTC
NA,TRBJ1-6,TRBV4-2,TRBD1,CASSQDSRTGGSSYNSPLHF,TGTGCCAGCAGCCAAGACTCCAGGACAGGGGGGAGCTCCTATAATTCACCCCTCCACTTT
NA,TRBJ1-3,TRBV9,NA,CASSALPDRSSGNTIYF,TGTGCCAGCAGCGCCCTCCCCGACAGGTCCTCTGGAAACACCATATATTTT
NA,TRBJ1-2,TRBV7-9,TRBD1,CASSFGTGGSGYTF,TGTGCCAGCAGCTTCGGGACAGGAGGTAGTGGCTACACCTTC
NA,TRBJ1-3,TRBV6-5,NA,CASSLFSGNTIYF,TGTGCCAGCAGTCTTTTCTCTGGAAACACCATATATTTT
NA,TRBJ2-1,TRBV28,TRBD2,CASSLGLAGIFDEQFF,TGTGCCAGCAGTTTAGGGCTAGCGGGAATTTTCGATGAGCAGTTCTTC
NA,TRBJ1-2,TRBV7-2,NA,CASSLRDFGGYTF,TGTGCCAGCAGCTTACGGGATTTTGGTGGCTACACCTTC
NA,TRBJ1-1,TRBV18,TRBD1,CASSPGAGDSEAFF,TGTGCCAGCTCACCTGGGGCAGGGGACAGCGAAGCTTTCTTT
few,TRBJ1-6,TRBV7-7,NA,CASSLGPRGGGSPLHF,TGTGCTAGCAGCTTAGGTCCCAGGGGAGGGGGTTCACCCCTCCACTTT
NA,TRBJ1-5,TRBV2,NA,CASRLDISNQPQHF,TGTGCCAGCAGGCTGGACATTAGCAATCAGCCCCAGCATTTT
NA,TRBJ2-3,TRBV6-4,TRBD2,CASSRLEGGPTDTQYF,TGTGCCAGCAGTCGTCTAGAGGGAGGGCCCACAGATACGCAGTATTTT
NA,TRBJ2-1,TRBV7-3,TRBD2,CASSSGTSGRRAEQFF,TGTGCCAGCAGCTCCGGTACTAGCGGGAGGAGGGCTGAGCAGTTCTTC
NA,TRBJ2-5,TRBV5-1,TRBD2,CASSFGSGGGQETQYF,TGCGCCAGCAGCTTTGGCAGCGGGGGAGGACAAGAGACCCAGTACTTC
NA,TRBJ2-5,TRBV10-1,TRBD2,CASSDGSASGTLYF,TGCGCCAGCAGTGACGGCTCGGCTAGCGGGACCCTGTACTTC
NA,TRBJ1-1,TRBV5-8,NA,CASSLGGEAFF,TGTGCCAGCAGCTTGGGAGGAGAAGCTTTCTTT
NA,TRBJ2-4,TRBV5-3,TRBD1,CARSIRPRTGRNIQYF,TGTGCCAGAAGCATCCGGCCCAGGACAGGGAGAAACATTCAGTACTTC
NA,TRBJ1-1,TRBV6-5,NA,CASRGLSDTEAFF,TGTGCCAGCAGGGGGCTTTCGGACACTGAAGCTTTCTTT
NA,TRBJ2-5,TRBV19,TRBD2,CASSMGLAGRQETQYF,TGTGCCAGTAGTATGGGACTAGCGGGGAGACAAGAGACCCAGTACTTC
NA,TRBJ2-3,TRBV7-2,TRBD1,CASSPSVGTATDTQYF,TGTGCCAGCAGCCCCTCTGTCGGGACAGCCACAGATACGCAGTATTTT
NA,TRBJ1-1,TRBV18,NA,CASSPRDREAFF,TGTGCCAGCTCACCAAGAGACAGGGAAGCTTTCTTT
once,TRBJ1-2,TRBV30,NA,CAWTPRRENGYTF,TGTGCCTGGACCCCCCGAAGGGAGAATGGCTACACCTTC
NA,TRBJ1-1,TRBV9,TRBD1,CASRATGTENTEAFF,TGTGCCAGCAGAGCCACCGGGACAGAGAACACTGAAGCTTTCTTT
NA,TRBJ2-6,TRBV19,NA,CASSYWRGPSGANVLTF,TGTGCCAGTAGTTATTGGCGGGGGCCCTCTGGGGCCAACGTCCTGACTTTC
NA,TRBJ1-1,TRBV28,TRBD1,CASIFRGRVGTEAFF,TGTGCCAGCATATTCAGGGGGCGCGTGGGCACTGAAGCTTTCTTT
NA,TRBJ1-3,TRBV5-1,NA,CASSVDSRHSGNTIYF,TGCGCCAGCAGCGTGGACAGCCGGCACTCTGGAAACACCATATATTTT
once,TRBJ2-5,TRBV12-5,NA,CASGLASRRGLYQETQYF,TGTGCTAGTGGTTTGGCCTCCCGGCGGGGCCTGTACCAAGAGACCCAGTACTTC
NA,TRBJ1-5,TRBV6-6,NA,CASSYSMGGNQPQHF,TGTGCCAGCAGTTACTCGATGGGGGGGAATCAGCCCCAGCATTTT
NA,TRBJ1-2,TRBV19,NA,CASSLDRNYGYTF,TGTGCCAGTTCCCTCGACAGGAACTATGGCTACACCTTC
NA,TRBJ2-3,TRBV4-1,NA,CASSLTRQPGGTDTQYF,TGCGCCAGCAGCCTTACCCGACAGCCGGGAGGCACAGATACGCAGTATTTT
NA,TRBJ2-2,TRBV27,NA,CASSSLAARELFF,TGTGCCAGCAGTTCGCTCGCGGCAAGGGAGCTGTTTTTT
NA,TRBJ1-4,TRBV28,TRBD1,CASSVPGQAGGEKLFF,TGTGCCAGCAGTGTACCCGGACAGGCTGGAGGTGAAAAACTGTTTTTT
NA,TRBJ2-1,TRBV19,TRBD2,CASTLAGDSNEQFF,TGTGCCAGTACACTAGCGGGGGATTCCAATGAGCAGTTCTTC
once,TRBJ1-5,TRBV28,NA,CASSLPSAGRGNQPQHF,TGTGCCAGCAGTCTACCATCAGCGGGACGGGGCAATCAGCCCCAGCATTTT
NA,TRBJ2-3,TRBV29-1,NA,CSVLGGPTSTDTQYF,TGCAGCGTTCTAGGGGGACCGACTAGCACAGATACGCAGTATTTT
NA,TRBJ2-1,TRBV18,NA,CASSPTGLHNEQFF,TGTGCCAGCTCACCAACGGGACTGCACAATGAGCAGTTCTTC
NA,TRBJ1-4,TRBV3-1/TRBV3-2,NA,CASSGLGEKLFF,TGTGCCAGCAGCGGGCTGGGTGAAAAACTGTTTTTT
NA,TRBJ2-1,TRBV14,TRBD2,CASSRYGGNYNEQFF,TGTGCCAGCAGCCGGTACGGGGGGAATTACAATGAGCAGTTCTTC
NA,TRBJ2-2,TRBV5-6,NA,CASSPRRQNTGELFF,TGTGCCAGCAGCCCTAGGCGTCAGAACACCGGGGAGCTGTTTTTT